These 6 T cell receptor beta chains share one sample of origin, sequenced in a study of T-cell memory formation after mild COVID-19. TCRdb reprocessed the 5' RACE reads with MiXCR, giving one entry per CDR3 protein. Here the sample spans tens of thousands of distinct CDR3 sequences, roughly 17% being singletons. The specimen sequenced was PBMCs or a T cell subset sorted from them (not recorded which). The receptor set was obtained from an adult woman who had mild COVID-19 (a few samples of this study predate the infection). Cell type and time point are not known.

The rearrangement uses TRBV29-1 and TRBJ2-7; D might be TRBD2 (5 bases). Looked up from germline, CDR1 is SQVTM and CDR2 is ANQGSEA. The CDR3 spans 13 residues. The V end was cut by 1 base, the J end by 2 bases, with 9 bases between. The DNA for the CDR3 is TGCAGCGTTGAAGTATCCGGGACCTACGAGCAGTACTTC. It translates to CSVEVSGTYEQYF.

The rearrangement links TRBV7-2 to TRBJ2-5; D gene unclear. The ends were cut back, 1 base at V and 8 bases at J, with 5 bases in the middle. CDR1 is SGHTA and CDR2 is FQGNSA in the germline V gene. The CDR3 has 11 amino acids. Written as DNA, the CDR3 is TGTGCCAGCAGCTTAGACGGAACCCAGTACTTC. Translation: CASSLDGTQYF.

The chain combines TRBV5-6 with TRBJ1-5, with D unresolved. The V and J ends lost 5 bases and 3 bases respectively, with 12 bases between them. CDR1 SGHDT and CDR2 YYEEEE come from the germline V gene. The CDR3 length is 14 residues. CDR3 nucleotides: TGTGCCAGCAGTTCCGTTGGGGTCAATCAGCCCCAGCATTTT. Its translation is CASSSVGVNQPQHF. Looking up the rest from reference TRBV5-6 and TRBJ1-5 gives the full variable domain: DAGVTQSPTHLIKTRGQQVTLRCSPKSGHDTVSWYQQALGQGPQFIFQYYEEEERQRGNFPDRFSGHQFPNYSSELNVNALLLGDSALYLCASSSVGVNQPQHFGDGTRLSIL.

This clonotype has ten or more counts. The chain links TRBV6-6 to TRBJ2-7; D possibly matches TRBD1 or TRBD2 (5 bases each). Deletions cut 5 bases from V and 3 bases from J, with 20 bases between. This CDR3 is 16 amino acids long. Germline-derived CDR1 and CDR2 are MNHNY and SVGAGI (reference sequence). This CDR3 is CASSVRPGPAYYEQYF. The CDR3, as DNA: TGTGCCAGCAGTGTCCGTCCGGGGCCAGCCTACTACGAGCAGTACTTC.

This clonotype was detected a few times. The chain links TRBV12-3 or TRBV12-4 to TRBJ1-2, with D possibly TRBD1 on 6 matching bases. The CDR3 is 15 amino acids. V shed 2 bases and J shed 4 bases, with 14 bases lying between them. The CDR3 DNA follows: TGTGCCAGCAGTTTATGGGTAGGGGGAACCTATGGCTACACCTTC. Amino acids: CASSLWVGGTYGYTF.

V gene TRBV27 combines with J gene TRBJ2-3; 8 positions match TRBD2. The V segment lost 3 bases and the J segment 6 bases; nucleotides outside the gene matches: 8. Germline V gene sequence: CDR1 MNHEY, CDR2 SMNVEV (reference sequence). This CDR3 is built from 15 residues. Here the CDR3 DNA reads TGTGCCAGCAGTTTCTCGGGGGGGGCGTATGATACGCAGTATTTT. As protein: CASSFSGGAYDTQYF.